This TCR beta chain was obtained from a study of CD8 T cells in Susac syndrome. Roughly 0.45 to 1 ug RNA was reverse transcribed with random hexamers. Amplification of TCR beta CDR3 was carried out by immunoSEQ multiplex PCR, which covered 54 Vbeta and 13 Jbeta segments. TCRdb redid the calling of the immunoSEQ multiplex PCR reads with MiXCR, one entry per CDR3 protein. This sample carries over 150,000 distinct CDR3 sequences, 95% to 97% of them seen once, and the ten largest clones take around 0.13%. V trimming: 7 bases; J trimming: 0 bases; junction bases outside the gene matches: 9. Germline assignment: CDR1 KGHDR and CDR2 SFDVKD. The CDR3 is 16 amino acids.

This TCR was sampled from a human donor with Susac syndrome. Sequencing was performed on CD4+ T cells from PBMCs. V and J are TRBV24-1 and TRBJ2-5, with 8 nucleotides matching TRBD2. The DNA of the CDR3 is TGTGCCACCAGATCGGGAACAGCGGGGGACCAAGAGACCCAGTACTTC. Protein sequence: CATRSGTAGDQETQYF.